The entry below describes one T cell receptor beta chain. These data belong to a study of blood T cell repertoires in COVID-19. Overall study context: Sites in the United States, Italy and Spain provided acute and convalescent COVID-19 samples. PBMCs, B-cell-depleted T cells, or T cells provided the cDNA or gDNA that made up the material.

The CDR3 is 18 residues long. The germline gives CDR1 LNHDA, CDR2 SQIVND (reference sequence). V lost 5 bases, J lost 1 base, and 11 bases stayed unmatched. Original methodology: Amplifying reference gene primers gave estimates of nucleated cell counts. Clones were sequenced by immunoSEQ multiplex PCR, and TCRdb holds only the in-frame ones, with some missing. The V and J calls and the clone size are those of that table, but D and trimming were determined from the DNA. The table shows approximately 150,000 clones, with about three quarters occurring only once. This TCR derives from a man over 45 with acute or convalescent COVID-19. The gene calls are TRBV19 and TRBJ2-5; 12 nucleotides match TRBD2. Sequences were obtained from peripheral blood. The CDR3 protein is CASSPRLAGVLSQETQYF. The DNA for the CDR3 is TGTGCCAGTAGTCCGCGACTAGCGGGGGTATTATCCCAAGAGACCCAGTACTTC.